One T cell receptor (beta chain) is described in this entry. These data originate in a study of blood T cell repertoires in COVID-19. Overall study context: Samples of COVID-19 (acute and convalescent) were obtained from the United States, Italy and Spain.

TCRdb keeps only in-frame clones here, not all; method: immunoSEQ multiplex PCR. The data show 250,000 to 300,000 clones, with about nine tenths seen just once and 1.5% to 2% held by the top ten. Resolution of symptoms, clearance, or two negative PCRs was present in recovered Cohort 3 donors. CDR3 size: 14 residues. Germline V gene sequence: CDR1 MDHEN, CDR2 SYDVKM. The V gene lost 9 bases and the J gene lost 1 base, with 15 bases spanning the gap. The chain links TRBV28 to TRBJ1-1, with D possibly matching TRBD1 (5 bases). The receptor comes from a woman in her fifties or sixties who had recovered from COVID-19. The material sequenced was PBMCs or T cells enriched from blood (not recorded which). CDR3 nucleotide sequence: TGTGCCAGTCAAATGGGACTCCAGAACACTGAAGCTTTCTTT. Translation gives CASQMGLQNTEAFF.